This T cell receptor (beta chain) was sequenced during a study of shared clonotypes between healthy human individuals. CD8 cells classed as naive were CD45RO-negative and positively selected for CCR7, excluding terminally differentiated effector memory CD45RA+ cells. Study findings and constraints: Memory subsets generally showed smaller estimated richness than naive subsets did.

Under the authors' procedure: ImmunoSEQ supplied junction-only sequences lacking quality scores, so filtering was different. Produced via immunoSEQ multiplex PCR; TCRdb's table is partial and in-frame only. Clone size and the V and J calls come from that table; the DNA yielded D and trimming. The sample gives roughly 890,000 clones, over 90% of which show up once; 20% to 30% is in the top ten. For this clone: As yet, its antigen is unknown.

The germline V gene encodes CDR1 MDHEN and CDR2 SYDVKM. The CDR3 extends over 13 amino acids. The ends were cut back, 8 bases at V and 1 base at J, with 6 bases in the middle. This TCR was recovered from a man aged 25 to 40 in good health. The rearrangement links TRBV28 to TRBJ2-6; D remains unclear. Material: naive CD8+ T cells sorted from blood. This CDR3 is CASSRSGANVLTF. In nucleotides, the CDR3 is TGTGCCAGCTCGAGGTCTGGGGCCAACGTCCTGACTTTC.